These 3 T cell receptor beta chains share one sample of origin, sequenced in a study of blood T cell repertoires in COVID-19. The table came from immunoSEQ multiplex PCR; TCRdb's copy has only in-frame clones and leaves some out. This table holds 95,000 to 110,000 clones, roughly 84% found once. The sequenced sample consisted of peripheral blood. The receptors shown here come from a man in his 60s with acute or convalescent COVID-19.

The V and J genes are TRBV27 and TRBJ2-6; maybe TRBD1 (6 bases). Germline V gene data show CDR1 as MNHEY and CDR2 as SMNVEV (reference sequence). V was clipped by 2 bases and J by 0 bases, with 11 bases between them. The CDR3 extends over 17 amino acids. The CDR3 sequence: CASSLTGFRSGANVLTF. In DNA form, the CDR3 reads TGTGCCAGCAGTTTAACAGGGTTCCGCTCTGGGGCCAACGTCCTGACTTTC.

The rearrangement joins TRBV9 to TRBJ2-3, with TRBD2 matching 10 bases. J lost 8 bases, V lost 4 bases, and 10 bases had no gene match. This CDR3 comprises 15 residues. Germline V gives CDR1 SGDLS, CDR2 YYNGEE. The CDR3 sequence: CASSPGLAEGGTQYF. CDR3 DNA sequence: TGTGCCAGCAGCCCCGGACTAGCGGAAGGCGGTACGCAGTATTTT.

The chain combines TRBV5-1 with TRBJ2-5; 7 bases align to TRBD2. This CDR3 is 14 amino acids long. V shed 4 bases, J shed 5 bases, and the junction held 8 bases outside the gene matches. Germline lookup yields CDR1 SGHRS and CDR2 YFSETQ. The CDR3 DNA follows: TGCGCCAGCAGCGGCCCCACTAGCGCCGAGACCCAGTACTTC. It translates to CASSGPTSAETQYF.